This T cell receptor beta chain was documented in a study of T cell responses to AZD1222 COVID-19 vaccine. Trimming removed 8 bases from V and 1 base from J; junction bases left unmatched: 6. Germline V gives CDR1 SGHRS, CDR2 YFSETQ. There are 14 residues in the CDR3. Overall study results and limits: Donor demographics were predominantly white British with a female majority; clonal diversity may be underestimated.

A word on this clone: Its target is not known.

TCRdb's copy holds only in-frame clones and misses some; the assay was immunoSEQ multiplex PCR. The profile shows some 180,000 clones, approximately 92% of them singletons. The chain combines TRBV5-1 with TRBJ2-5; 9 nucleotides agree with TRBD1. The starting material was peripheral blood, obtained on day 0 of AZD1222 vaccination. This sequence was found in an adult in good health. The CDR3 reads CASTTGGFQETQYF. The CDR3 bases are TGCGCCAGTACGACAGGGGGATTCCAAGAGACCCAGTACTTC.